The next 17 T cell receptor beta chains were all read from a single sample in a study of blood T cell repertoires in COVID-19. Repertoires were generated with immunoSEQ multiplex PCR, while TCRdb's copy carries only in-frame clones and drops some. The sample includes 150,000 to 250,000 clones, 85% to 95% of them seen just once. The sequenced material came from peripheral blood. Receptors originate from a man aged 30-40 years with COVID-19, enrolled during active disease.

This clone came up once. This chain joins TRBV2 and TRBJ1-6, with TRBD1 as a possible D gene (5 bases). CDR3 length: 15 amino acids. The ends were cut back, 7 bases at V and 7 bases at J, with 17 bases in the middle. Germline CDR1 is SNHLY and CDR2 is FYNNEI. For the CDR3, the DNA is TGTGCCAGCAAGCCTAAGGGGTGGTACAATTCACCCCTCCACTTT. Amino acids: CASKPKGWYNSPLHF.

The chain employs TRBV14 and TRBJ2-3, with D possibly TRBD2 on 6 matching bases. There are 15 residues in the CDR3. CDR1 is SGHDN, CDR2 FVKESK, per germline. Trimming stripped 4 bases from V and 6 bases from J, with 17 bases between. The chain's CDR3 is CASSLQVAGFDTQYF. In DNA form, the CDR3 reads TGTGCCAGCAGCCTCCAGGTTGCGGGGTTCGATACGCAGTATTTT.

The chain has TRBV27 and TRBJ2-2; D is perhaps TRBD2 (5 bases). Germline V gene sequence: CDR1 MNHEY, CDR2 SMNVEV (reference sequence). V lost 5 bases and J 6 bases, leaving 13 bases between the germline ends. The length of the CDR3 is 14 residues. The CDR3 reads CASSPAWGAGELFF. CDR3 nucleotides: TGTGCCAGCAGTCCCGCGTGGGGAGCCGGGGAGCTGTTTTTT.

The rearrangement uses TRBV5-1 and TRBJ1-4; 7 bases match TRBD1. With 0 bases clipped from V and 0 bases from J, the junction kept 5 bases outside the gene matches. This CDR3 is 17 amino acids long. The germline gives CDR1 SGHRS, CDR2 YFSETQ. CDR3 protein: CASSLGQGVATNEKLFF. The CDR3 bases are TGCGCCAGCAGCTTGGGACAGGGAGTTGCAACTAATGAAAAACTGTTTTTT.

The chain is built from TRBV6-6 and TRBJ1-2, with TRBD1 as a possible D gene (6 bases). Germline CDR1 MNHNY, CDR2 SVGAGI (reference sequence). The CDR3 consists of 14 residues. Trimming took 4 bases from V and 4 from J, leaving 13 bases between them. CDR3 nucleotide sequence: TGTGCCAGCAGTTTAGGGACGGACAGCTATGGCTACACCTTC. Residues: CASSLGTDSYGYTF.

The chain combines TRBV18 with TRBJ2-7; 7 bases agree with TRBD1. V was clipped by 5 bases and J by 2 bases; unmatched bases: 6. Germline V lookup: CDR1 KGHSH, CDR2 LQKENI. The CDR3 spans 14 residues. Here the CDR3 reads CASSSRQGPYEQYF. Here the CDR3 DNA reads TGTGCCAGCTCATCCCGACAGGGCCCCTACGAGCAGTACTTC.

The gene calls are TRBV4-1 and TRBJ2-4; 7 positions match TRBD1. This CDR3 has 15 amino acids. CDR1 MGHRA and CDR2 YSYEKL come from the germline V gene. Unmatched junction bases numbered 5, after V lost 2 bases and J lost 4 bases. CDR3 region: CASSQTGTEKNIQYF. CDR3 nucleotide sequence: TGCGCCAGCAGCCAAACGGGGACAGAAAAAAACATTCAGTACTTC.

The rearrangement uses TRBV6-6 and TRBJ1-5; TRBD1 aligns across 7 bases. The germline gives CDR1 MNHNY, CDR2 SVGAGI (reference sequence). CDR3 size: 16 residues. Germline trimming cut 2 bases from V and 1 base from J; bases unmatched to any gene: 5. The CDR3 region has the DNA TGTGCCAGCAGTTACCCACAGGGGCCGAGCAATCAGCCCCAGCATTTT. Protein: CASSYPQGPSNQPQHF.

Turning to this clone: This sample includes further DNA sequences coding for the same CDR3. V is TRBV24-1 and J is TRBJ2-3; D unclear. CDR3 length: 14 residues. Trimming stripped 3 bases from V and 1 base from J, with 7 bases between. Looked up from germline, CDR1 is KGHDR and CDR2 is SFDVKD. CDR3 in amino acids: CATSDPQGTDTQYF. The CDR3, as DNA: TGTGCCACCAGTGATCCGCAGGGCACAGATACGCAGTATTTT.

Here the CDR3 DNA reads TGTGCCAGCAGTTGGACTAGCGAGACAGATACGCAGTATTTT. It yields the protein CASSWTSETDTQYF. The V call is TRBV6-2 or TRBV6-3, the J call TRBJ2-3; 9 nucleotides align to TRBD2. Per germline, CDR1 MNHEY and CDR2 SVGEGT. V gave up 4 bases and J gave up 3 bases; unmatched junction bases: 2. The CDR3 length is 14 residues.

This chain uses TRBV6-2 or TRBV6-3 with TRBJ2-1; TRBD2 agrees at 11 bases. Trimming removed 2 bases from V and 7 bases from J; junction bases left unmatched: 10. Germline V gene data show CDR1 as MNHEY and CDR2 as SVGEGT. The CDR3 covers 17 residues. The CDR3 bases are TGTGCCAGCAGTTACGACATAGCGGGGGGGCCCGATAATGAGCAGTTCTTC. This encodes CASSYDIAGGPDNEQFF.

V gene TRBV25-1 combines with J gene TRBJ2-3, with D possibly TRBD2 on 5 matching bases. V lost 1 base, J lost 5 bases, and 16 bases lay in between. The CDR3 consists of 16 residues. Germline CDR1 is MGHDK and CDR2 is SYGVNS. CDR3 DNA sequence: TGTGCCAGCAGTGAATTTGAGGGAACGTTTGTAGATACGCAGTATTTT. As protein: CASSEFEGTFVDTQYF.

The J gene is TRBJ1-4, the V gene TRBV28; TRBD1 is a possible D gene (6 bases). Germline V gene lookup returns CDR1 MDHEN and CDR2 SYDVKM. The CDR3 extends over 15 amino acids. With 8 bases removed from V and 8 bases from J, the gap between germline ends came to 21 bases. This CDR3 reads CASGIGGAYGEKLFF. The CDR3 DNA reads TGTGCCAGCGGGATCGGGGGGGCGTATGGAGAAAAACTGTTTTTT.

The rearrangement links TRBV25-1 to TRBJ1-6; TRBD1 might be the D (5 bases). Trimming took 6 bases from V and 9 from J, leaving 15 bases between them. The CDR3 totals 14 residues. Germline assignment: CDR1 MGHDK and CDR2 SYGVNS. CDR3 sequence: CASRQGATGSPLHF. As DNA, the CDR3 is TGTGCCAGCAGGCAAGGGGCGACTGGTTCACCCCTCCACTTT.

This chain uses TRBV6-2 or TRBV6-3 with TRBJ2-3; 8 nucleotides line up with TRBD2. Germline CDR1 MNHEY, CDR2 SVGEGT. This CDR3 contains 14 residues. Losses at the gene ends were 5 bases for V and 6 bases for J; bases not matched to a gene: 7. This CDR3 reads CASSDGGAWDTQYF. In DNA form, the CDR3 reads TGTGCCAGCAGTGACGGGGGGGCATGGGATACGCAGTATTTT.

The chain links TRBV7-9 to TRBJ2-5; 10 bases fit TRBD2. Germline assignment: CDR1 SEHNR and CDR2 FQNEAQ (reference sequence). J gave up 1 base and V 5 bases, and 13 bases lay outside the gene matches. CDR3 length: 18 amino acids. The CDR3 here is CASSDGTSVIRAQETQYF. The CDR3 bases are TGTGCCAGCAGCGACGGGACTAGCGTCATAAGAGCCCAAGAGACCCAGTACTTC. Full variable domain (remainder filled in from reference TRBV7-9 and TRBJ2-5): DTGVSQNPRHKITKRGQNVTFRCDPISEHNRLYWYRQTLGQGPEFLTYFQNEAQLEKSRLLSDRFSAERPKGSFSTLEIQRTEQGDSAMYLCASSDGTSVIRAQETQYFGPGTRLLVL.

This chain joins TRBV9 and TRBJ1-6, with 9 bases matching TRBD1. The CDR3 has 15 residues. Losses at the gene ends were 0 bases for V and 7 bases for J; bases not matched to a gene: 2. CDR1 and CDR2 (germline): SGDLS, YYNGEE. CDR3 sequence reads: CASSVGQGENSPLHF. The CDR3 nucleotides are TGTGCCAGCAGCGTAGGACAGGGGGAGAATTCACCCCTCCACTTT.